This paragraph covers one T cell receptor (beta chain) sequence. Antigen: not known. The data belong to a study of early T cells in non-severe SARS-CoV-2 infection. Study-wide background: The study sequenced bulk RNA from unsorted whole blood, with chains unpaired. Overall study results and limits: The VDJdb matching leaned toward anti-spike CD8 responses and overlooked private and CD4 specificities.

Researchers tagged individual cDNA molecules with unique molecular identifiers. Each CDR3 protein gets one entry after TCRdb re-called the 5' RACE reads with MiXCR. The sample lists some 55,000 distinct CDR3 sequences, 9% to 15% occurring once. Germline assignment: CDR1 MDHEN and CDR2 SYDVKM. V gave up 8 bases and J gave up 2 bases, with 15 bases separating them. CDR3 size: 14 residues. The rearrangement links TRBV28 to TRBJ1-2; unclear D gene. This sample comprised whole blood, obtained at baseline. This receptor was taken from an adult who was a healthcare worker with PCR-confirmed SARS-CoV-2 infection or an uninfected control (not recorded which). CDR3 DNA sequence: TGTGCCAGCTTCCCTCGACGGAAAAACTATGGCTACACCTTC. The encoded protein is CASFPRRKNYGYTF.